These 3 T cell receptor beta chains originate from one sample sequenced in a study of T cells after yellow fever vaccination. One entry per CDR3 protein results from TCRdb running MiXCR on the 5' RACE reads. This sample has about 360,000 distinct CDR3 sequences; about 6% occur once, and the top ten carry about 15%. This specimen consisted of PBMCs, obtained 5 days after the yellow fever booster vaccination. Source of these receptors: a man aged 25-45 years who received the YFV17D yellow fever vaccine.

This clonotype came up many times. The chain links TRBV5-1 to TRBJ2-2; no reliable D call. CDR3 length: 15 residues. V lost 2 bases and J 1 base, leaving 9 bases between the germline ends. CDR1 and CDR2 (germline): SGHRS, YFSETQ. Here the CDR3 DNA reads TGCGCCAGCAGCTTTTCCCCACAGAACACCGGGGAGCTGTTTTTT. This encodes CASSFSPQNTGELFF.

The chain is built from TRBV6-1 and TRBJ2-7; D gene ambiguous. V lost 8 bases, J lost 2 bases, and 13 bases lay in between. The V gene's germline CDR1 is MNHNS and CDR2 SASEGT. This CDR3 contains 13 residues. The CDR3 here is CASAGVAPYEQYF. CDR3 DNA: TGTGCCAGCGCCGGAGTTGCTCCCTACGAGCAGTACTTC.

Only a few counts were recorded for this clonotype. This chain uses TRBV4-2 with TRBJ2-3, with D unclear. The CDR3 covers 13 residues. Germline V gene lookup returns CDR1 LGHNA and CDR2 YNFKEQ. V lost 0 bases and J 5 bases, leaving 6 bases between the germline ends. The CDR3 here is CASSQEELDTQYF. The CDR3 nucleotides read TGTGCCAGCAGCCAAGAAGAGTTAGATACGCAGTATTTT.